This TCR beta chain was sequenced for a study of blood T cell repertoires in COVID-19. Study overall: The samples span acute and convalescent COVID-19 from the United States, Italy and Spain. Sources were T cells, B-cell-depleted T cells, or PBMCs; the material itself was cDNA or gDNA.

The authors' processing: From reference gene primer amplification, estimates of nucleated cell counts were derived. TCRdb's table, derived via immunoSEQ multiplex PCR, lists solely in-frame clones and lacks some. V, J and clone size are those of that table, while D and trimming were read from the DNA. The sample consists of 100,000 to 150,000 clones, 70% to 90% of them appearing once. CDR1 and CDR2 (germline): SGHKS, YYEKEE (reference sequence). Trimming cost V 3 bases and J 4 bases, with 12 bases left between them. The CDR3 loop spans 14 amino acids. J is TRBJ2-3 and V is TRBV5-5; D remains ambiguous. The sequence derives from a woman older than 75 with acute or convalescent COVID-19. Sample: peripheral blood. The CDR3 nucleotides are TGTGCCAGCAGCTCGGTCGGCCGGGCAGATACGCAGTATTTT. Translated, it gives CASSSVGRADTQYF.